Listed here are 11 T cell receptor beta chains from one sample, sequenced in a study of molecular identifiers for immune sequencing clone quantification. Via MiXCR, TCRdb re-called the PCR reads, giving one row per CDR3 protein. The profile shows under 600,000 distinct CDR3 sequences, about 22% of them singletons. The sample taken for sequencing was naive CD8+ T cells from blood, with Jurkat cell RNA spiked in. Subset: FACS-sorted CD8+CD4-CCR7+CD45RA+ naive T cells. The receptor source for this set is a human donor in good health. Some libraries in this study had Jurkat cell RNA spiked in.

This clonotype was seen at least ten times. The chain uses TRBV28 and TRBJ2-7; D might be TRBD2 (5 bases). Germline V gene sequence: CDR1 MDHEN, CDR2 SYDVKM. V was clipped by 2 bases and J by 7 bases, with 21 bases between them. The CDR3 has 16 amino acids. Here the CDR3 DNA reads TGTGCCAGCAGTTTACGCGGTCTGGCAGCGGATCGGGAGCAGTACTTC. Its protein is CASSLRGLAADREQYF.

This clonotype was picked up many times. This chain uses TRBV5-1 with TRBJ2-7; 7 bases line up with TRBD1. The CDR3 totals 14 residues. Looked up from germline, CDR1 is SGHRS and CDR2 is YFSETQ. The V segment lost 7 bases and the J segment 6 bases; nucleotides outside the gene matches: 13. The CDR3: CASQLGQAPAEQYF. The CDR3 DNA follows: TGCGCCAGCCAGCTTGGACAGGCTCCGGCCGAGCAGTACTTC.

J is TRBJ2-2 and V is TRBV5-4, with D tentatively TRBD2 (6 bases). This CDR3 has 16 amino acids. Germline CDR1 reads SGHNT; CDR2 reads YYREEE (reference sequence). Trimming cost V 3 bases and J 1 base, with 13 bases left between them. In DNA, the CDR3 is TGTGCCAGCAGCTACGGGGTCGGGGGGAACACCGGGGAGCTGTTTTTT. It translates to CASSYGVGGNTGELFF.

This clonotype has only a few counts. V and J are TRBV4-3 and TRBJ1-3; D uncertain. The V end was cut by 1 base, the J end by 6 bases, with 19 bases between. Germline V gives CDR1 LGHNA, CDR2 YSLEER. The CDR3 spans 17 residues. CDR3 sequence reads: CASSQAGPRWTANTIYF. The CDR3 bases are TGCGCCAGCAGCCAAGCAGGACCCCGCTGGACGGCAAACACCATATATTTT.

Regarding this clonotype: This may be a read error: a much more frequent sequence differs by one nucleotide. This sequence joins TRBV4-3 and TRBJ2-3; TRBD2 matches at 7 bases. Germline CDR1 LGHNA, CDR2 YSLEER. This CDR3 comprises 14 residues. The CDR3 is CASSQDRTSDTRYF. The CDR3 DNA reads as TGCGCCAGCAGCCAAGATAGAACTAGCGATACGCGGTATTTT.

This clonotype was observed a few times. The chain has TRBV19 and TRBJ2-7, with D hard to call. Trimming stripped 5 bases from V and 2 bases from J, with 10 bases between. CDR1 is LNHDA and CDR2 is SQIVND in the germline V gene (reference sequence). The CDR3 is 13 amino acids. CDR3 DNA: TGTGCCAGTAGTTTCACGGCGGCCTACGAGCAGTACTTC. Its translation is CASSFTAAYEQYF. Based on the CDR3 plus reference TRBV19 and TRBJ2-7, the full variable domain is DGGITQSPKYLFRKEGQNVTLSCEQNLNHDAMYWYRQDPGQGLRLIYYSQIVNDFQKGDIAEGYSVSREKKESFPLTVTSAQKNPTAFYLCASSFTAAYEQYFGPGTRLTVT.

In its sample, this clonotype was seen a few times. The J gene is TRBJ2-7, the V gene TRBV20-1, with D perhaps TRBD2 (6 bases). The CDR3 sequence is 15 residues long. V shed 2 bases and J shed 0 bases, with 14 bases lying between them. Germline lookup yields CDR1 DFQATT and CDR2 SNEGSKA (reference sequence). CDR3 region: CSARSEPGLSYEQYF. CDR3 DNA sequence: TGCAGTGCTAGATCGGAACCGGGACTCTCCTACGAGCAGTACTTC.

Many counts were recorded for this clonotype. Compared with germline, one end of the junction differs, possibly owing to a read error. The chain employs TRBV12-3 or TRBV12-4 and TRBJ2-1; D remains ambiguous. CDR3 length: 12 amino acids. CDR3 DNA sequence: TGTGCCAGCAGCTTAGTCCTGAATGAGCAGTTCTTC. Translation gives CASSLVLNEQFF.

The table lists this clonotype with a few counts. The rearrangement joins TRBV4-1 to TRBJ1-2; 7 bases are a match to TRBD1. The CDR3 runs 16 residues. J was trimmed by 0 bases and V by 1 base; bases with no gene match: 5. The germline gives CDR1 MGHRA, CDR2 YSYEKL. DNA of the CDR3: TGCGCCAGCAGCCAAGTGGGGACAGCCCCTAACTATGGCTACACCTTC. Its protein product is CASSQVGTAPNYGYTF.

The chain uses TRBV12-3 or TRBV12-4 and TRBJ2-7; TRBD2 might be the D (5 bases). Trimming left V 7 bases short and J 3 bases short, with 16 bases between. CDR3 length: 14 amino acids. The CDR3 loop reads CASKVGVGGYEQYF. The CDR3 nucleotides are TGTGCCAGCAAGGTCGGGGTCGGAGGCTACGAGCAGTACTTC.

This clonotype was seen ten or more times. This chain links TRBV9 with TRBJ2-3; D gene ambiguous. The CDR3 sequence is 16 residues long. CDR1 is SGDLS and CDR2 is YYNGEE in the germline V gene. Trimming removed 0 bases from V and 0 bases from J, with 11 bases in between. The CDR3 DNA reads as TGTGCCAGCAGCGTAGTTGAGGATATGAGCACAGATACGCAGTATTTT. Its protein is CASSVVEDMSTDTQYF.